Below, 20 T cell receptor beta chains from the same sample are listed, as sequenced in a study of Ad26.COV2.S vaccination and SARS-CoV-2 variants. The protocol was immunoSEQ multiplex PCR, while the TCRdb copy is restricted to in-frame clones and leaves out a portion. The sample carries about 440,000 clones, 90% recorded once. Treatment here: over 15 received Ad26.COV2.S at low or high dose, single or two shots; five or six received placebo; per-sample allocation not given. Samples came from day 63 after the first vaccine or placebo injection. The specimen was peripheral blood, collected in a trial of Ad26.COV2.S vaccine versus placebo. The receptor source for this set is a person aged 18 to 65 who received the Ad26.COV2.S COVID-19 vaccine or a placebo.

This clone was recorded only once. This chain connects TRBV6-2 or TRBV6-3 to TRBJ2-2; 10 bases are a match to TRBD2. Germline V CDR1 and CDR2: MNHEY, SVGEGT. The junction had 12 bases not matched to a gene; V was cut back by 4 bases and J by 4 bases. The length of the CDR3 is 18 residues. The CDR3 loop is CASSWKREGPRGTGELFF. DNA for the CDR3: TGTGCCAGCAGTTGGAAGCGGGAGGGCCCTCGTGGCACCGGGGAGCTGTTTTTT.

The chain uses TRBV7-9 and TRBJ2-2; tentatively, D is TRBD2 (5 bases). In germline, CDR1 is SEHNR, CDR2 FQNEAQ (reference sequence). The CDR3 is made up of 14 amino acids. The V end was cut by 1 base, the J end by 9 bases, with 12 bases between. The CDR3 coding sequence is TGTGCCAGCAGCTTAGTCGCCGAGGGCAGGGAGCTGTTTTTT. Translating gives CASSLVAEGRELFF.

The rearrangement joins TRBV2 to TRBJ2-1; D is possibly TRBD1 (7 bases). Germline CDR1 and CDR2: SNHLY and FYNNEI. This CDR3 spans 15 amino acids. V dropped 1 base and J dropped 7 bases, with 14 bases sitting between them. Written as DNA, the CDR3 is TGTGCCAGCAGTGAAGGGCAGGGGGGTCAGAATGAGCAGTTCTTC. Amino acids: CASSEGQGGQNEQFF.

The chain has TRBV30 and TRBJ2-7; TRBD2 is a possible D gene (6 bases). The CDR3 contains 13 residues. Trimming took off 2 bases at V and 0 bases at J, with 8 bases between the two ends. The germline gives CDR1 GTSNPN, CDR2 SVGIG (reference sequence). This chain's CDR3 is CAWSRRDSYEQYF. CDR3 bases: TGTGCCTGGAGTAGGAGGGACTCCTACGAGCAGTACTTC.

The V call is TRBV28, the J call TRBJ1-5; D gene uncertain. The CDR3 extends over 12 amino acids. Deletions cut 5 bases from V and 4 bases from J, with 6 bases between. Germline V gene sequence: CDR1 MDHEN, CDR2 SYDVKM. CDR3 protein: CASSARNQPQHF. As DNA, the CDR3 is TGTGCCAGCAGTGCACGAAATCAGCCCCAGCATTTT.

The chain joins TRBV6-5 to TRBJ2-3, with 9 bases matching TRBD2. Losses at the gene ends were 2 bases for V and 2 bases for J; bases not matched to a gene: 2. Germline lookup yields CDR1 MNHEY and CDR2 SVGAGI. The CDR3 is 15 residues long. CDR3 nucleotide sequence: TGTGCCAGCAGTTACCTAGCGGGGAACACAGATACGCAGTATTTT. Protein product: CASSYLAGNTDTQYF.

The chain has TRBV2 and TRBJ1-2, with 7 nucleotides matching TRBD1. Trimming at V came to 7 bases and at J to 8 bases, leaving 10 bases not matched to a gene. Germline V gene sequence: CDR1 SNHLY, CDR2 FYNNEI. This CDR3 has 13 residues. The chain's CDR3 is CASKMAGGWGYTF. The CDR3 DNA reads TGTGCCAGCAAGATGGCAGGGGGTTGGGGCTACACCTTC.

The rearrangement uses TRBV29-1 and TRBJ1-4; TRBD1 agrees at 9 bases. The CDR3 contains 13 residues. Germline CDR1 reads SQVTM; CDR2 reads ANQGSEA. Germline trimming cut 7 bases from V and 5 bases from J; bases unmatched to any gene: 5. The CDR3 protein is CSGSGTGNEKLFF. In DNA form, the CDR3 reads TGCAGCGGCTCCGGGACAGGGAATGAAAAACTGTTTTTT.

For the CDR3, the DNA is TGTGCCAGCAGCCAAGAGTTTTTGGGGGACTACGAGCAGTACTTC. It yields the protein CASSQEFLGDYEQYF. This chain uses TRBV3-1 (or the pseudogene TRBV3-2) with TRBJ2-7; D is tentatively TRBD1 or TRBD2 (5 bases each). Trimming pared 0 bases from V and 3 bases from J, leaving 12 bases between. CDR1 and CDR2 from the germline V gene are LGHDT and YNNKEL (reference sequence). The CDR3 totals 15 residues.

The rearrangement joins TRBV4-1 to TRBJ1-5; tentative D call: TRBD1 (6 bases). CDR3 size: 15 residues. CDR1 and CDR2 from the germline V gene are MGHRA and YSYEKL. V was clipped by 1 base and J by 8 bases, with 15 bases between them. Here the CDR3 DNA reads TGCGCCAGCAGCCAAGGAGGGCAGGGGTTGGAGCCCCAGCATTTT. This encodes CASSQGGQGLEPQHF.

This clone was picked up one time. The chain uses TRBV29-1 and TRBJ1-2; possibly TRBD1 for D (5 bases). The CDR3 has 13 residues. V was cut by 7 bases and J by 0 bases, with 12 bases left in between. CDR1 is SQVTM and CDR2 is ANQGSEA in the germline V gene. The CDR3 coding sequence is TGCAGCGCGGGGGACGGAACTAACTATGGCTACACCTTC. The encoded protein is CSAGDGTNYGYTF.

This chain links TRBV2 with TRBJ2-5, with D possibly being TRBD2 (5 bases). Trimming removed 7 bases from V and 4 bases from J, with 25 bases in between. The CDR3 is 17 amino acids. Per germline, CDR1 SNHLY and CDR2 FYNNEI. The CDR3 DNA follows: TGTGCCAGCACTTCGACCCCCTGGAGGTCCAAGGGAGAGACCCAGTACTTC. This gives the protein CASTSTPWRSKGETQYF. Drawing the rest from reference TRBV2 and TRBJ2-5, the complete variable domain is EPEVTQTPSHQVTQMGQEVILRCVPISNHLYFYWYRQILGQKVEFLVSFYNNEISEKSEIFDDQFSVERPDGSNFTLKIRSTKLEDSAMYFCASTSTPWRSKGETQYFGPGTRLLVL.

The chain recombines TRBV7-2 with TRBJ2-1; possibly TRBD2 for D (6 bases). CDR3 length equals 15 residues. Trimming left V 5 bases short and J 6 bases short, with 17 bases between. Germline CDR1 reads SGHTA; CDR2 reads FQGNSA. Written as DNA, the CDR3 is TGTGCCAGCAGCACTCGGGAGAATCTCGTCAATGAGCAGTTCTTC. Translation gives CASSTRENLVNEQFF. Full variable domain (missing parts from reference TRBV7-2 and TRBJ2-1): GAGVSQSPSNKVTEKGKDVELRCDPISGHTALYWYRQSLGQGLEFLIYFQGNSAPDKSGLPSDRFSAERTGGSVSTLTIQRTQQEDSAVYLCASSTRENLVNEQFFGPGTRLTVL.

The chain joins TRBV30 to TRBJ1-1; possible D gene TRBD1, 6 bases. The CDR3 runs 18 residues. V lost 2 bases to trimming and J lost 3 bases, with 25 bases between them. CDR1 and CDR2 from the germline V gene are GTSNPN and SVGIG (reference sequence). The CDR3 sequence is CAWSSFAPNRVGDTEAFF. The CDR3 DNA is TGTGCCTGGAGTTCATTCGCCCCTAACAGGGTAGGTGACACTGAAGCTTTCTTT.

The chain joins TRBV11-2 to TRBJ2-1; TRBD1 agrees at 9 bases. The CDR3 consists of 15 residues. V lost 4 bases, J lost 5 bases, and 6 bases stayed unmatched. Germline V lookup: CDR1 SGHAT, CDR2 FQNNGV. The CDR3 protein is CASSSYRDRDNEQFF. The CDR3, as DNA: TGTGCCAGCAGCTCGTACCGGGACAGGGACAATGAGCAGTTCTTC.

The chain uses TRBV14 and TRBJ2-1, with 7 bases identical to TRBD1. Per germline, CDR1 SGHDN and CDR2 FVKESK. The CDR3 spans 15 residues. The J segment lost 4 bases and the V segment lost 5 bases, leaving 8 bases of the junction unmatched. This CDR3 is CASSSGTVEYNEQFF. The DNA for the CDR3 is TGTGCCAGCAGCTCCGGGACAGTGGAATACAATGAGCAGTTCTTC.

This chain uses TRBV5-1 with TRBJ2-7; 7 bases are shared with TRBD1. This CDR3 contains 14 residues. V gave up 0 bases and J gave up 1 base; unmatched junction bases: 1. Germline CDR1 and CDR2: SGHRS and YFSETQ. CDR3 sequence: CASSLGDRSYEQYF. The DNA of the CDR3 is TGCGCCAGCAGCTTGGGGGACAGATCCTACGAGCAGTACTTC.

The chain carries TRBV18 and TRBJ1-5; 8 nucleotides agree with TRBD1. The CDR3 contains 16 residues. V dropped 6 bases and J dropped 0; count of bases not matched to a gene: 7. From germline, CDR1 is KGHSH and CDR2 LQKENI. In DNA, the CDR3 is TGTGCCAGCTCTCCAAGACAGGGGAGTAGCAATCAGCCCCAGCATTTT. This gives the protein CASSPRQGSSNQPQHF.

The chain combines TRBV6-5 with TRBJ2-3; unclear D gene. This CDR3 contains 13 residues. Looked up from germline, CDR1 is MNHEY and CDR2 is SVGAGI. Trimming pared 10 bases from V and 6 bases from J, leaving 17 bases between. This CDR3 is CATSSPRSDTQYF. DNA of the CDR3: TGTGCCACCTCGAGCCCGCGGAGTGATACGCAGTATTTT.

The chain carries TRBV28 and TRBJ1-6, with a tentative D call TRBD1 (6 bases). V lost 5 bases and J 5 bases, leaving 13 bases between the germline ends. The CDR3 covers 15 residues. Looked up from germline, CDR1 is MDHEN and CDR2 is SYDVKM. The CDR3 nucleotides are TGTGCCAGCAGTCCTGGGGCAGGGGATAATTCACCCCTCCACTTT. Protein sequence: CASSPGAGDNSPLHF. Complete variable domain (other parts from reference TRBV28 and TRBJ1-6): DVKVTQSSRYLVKRTGEKVFLECVQDMDHENMFWYRQDPGLGLRLIYFSYDVKMKEKGDIPEGYSVSREKKERFSLILESASTNQTSMYLCASSPGAGDNSPLHFGNGTRLTVT.